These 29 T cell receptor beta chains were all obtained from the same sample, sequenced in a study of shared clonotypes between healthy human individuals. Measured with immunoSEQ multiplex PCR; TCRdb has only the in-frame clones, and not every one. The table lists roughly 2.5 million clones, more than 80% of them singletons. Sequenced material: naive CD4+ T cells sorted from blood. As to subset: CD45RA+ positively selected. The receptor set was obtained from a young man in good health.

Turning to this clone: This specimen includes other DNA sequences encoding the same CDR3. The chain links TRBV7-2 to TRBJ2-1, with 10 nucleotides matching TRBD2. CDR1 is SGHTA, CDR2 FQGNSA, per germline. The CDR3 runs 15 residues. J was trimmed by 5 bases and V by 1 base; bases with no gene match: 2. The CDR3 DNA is TGTGCCAGCAGCTTAGGACTAGCGGGTCACAATGAGCAGTTCTTC. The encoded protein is CASSLGLAGHNEQFF.

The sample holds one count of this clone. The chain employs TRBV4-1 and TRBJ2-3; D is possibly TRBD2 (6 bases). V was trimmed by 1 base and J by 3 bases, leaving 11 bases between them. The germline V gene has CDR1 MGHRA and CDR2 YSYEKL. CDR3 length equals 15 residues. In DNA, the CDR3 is TGCGCCAGCAGCCAAGTTGAGGGGAGGACAGATACGCAGTATTTT. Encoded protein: CASSQVEGRTDTQYF.

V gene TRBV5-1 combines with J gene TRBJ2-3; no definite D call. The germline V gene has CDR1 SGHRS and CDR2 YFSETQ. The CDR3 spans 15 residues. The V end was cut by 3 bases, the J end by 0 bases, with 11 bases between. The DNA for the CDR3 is TGCGCCAGCAGCTACGTTCCCGAGAGCACAGATACGCAGTATTTT. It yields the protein CASSYVPESTDTQYF.

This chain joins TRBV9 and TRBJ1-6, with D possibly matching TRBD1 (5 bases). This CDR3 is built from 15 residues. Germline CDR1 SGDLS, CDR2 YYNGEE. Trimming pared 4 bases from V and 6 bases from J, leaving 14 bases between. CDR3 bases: TGTGCCAGCAGCCCCTATACGGACACTAATTCACCCCTCCACTTT. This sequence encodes CASSPYTDTNSPLHF.

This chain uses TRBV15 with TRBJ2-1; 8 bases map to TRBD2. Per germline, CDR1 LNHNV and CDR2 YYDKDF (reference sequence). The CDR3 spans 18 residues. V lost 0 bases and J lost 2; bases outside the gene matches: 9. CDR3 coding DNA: TGTGCCACCAGCAGAGATCTTGGCGGGGGGCGTACCTACAATGAGCAGTTCTTC. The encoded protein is CATSRDLGGGRTYNEQFF.

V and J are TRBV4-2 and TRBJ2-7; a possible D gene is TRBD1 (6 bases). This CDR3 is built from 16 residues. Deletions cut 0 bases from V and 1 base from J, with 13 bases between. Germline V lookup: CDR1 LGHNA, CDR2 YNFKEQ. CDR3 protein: CASSQDTGQLSYEQYF. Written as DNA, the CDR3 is TGTGCCAGCAGCCAAGATACGGGACAACTTTCCTACGAGCAGTACTTC.

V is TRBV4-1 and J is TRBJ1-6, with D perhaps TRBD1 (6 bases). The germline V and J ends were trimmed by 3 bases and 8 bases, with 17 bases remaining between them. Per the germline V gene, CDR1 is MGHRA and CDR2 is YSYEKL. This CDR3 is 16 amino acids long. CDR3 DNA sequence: TGCGCCAGCAGCCATGCTTCCGGGGGGCTCGATTCACCCCTCCACTTT. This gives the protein CASSHASGGLDSPLHF.

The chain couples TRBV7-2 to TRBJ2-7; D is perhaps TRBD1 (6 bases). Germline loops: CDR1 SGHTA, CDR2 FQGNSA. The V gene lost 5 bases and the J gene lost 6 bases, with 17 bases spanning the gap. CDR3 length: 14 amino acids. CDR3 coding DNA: TGTGCCAGCAGCGGTAAACCAGGGGCGGGCGAGCAGTACTTC. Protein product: CASSGKPGAGEQYF. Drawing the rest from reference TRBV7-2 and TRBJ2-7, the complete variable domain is GAGVSQSPSNKVTEKGKDVELRCDPISGHTALYWYRQSLGQGLEFLIYFQGNSAPDKSGLPSDRFSAERTGGSVSTLTIQRTQQEDSAVYLCASSGKPGAGEQYFGPGTRLTVT.

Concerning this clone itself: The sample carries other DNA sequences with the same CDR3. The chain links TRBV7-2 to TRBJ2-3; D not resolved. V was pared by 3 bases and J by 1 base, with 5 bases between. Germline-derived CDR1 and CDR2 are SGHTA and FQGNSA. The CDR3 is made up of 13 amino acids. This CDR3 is CASSFYGTDTQYF. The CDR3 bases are TGTGCCAGCAGCTTTTATGGCACAGATACGCAGTATTTT.

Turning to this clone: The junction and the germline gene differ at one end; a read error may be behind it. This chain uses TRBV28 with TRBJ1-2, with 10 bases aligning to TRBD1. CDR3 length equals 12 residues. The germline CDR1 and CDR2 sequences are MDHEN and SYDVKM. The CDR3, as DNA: TGTGCCAGCAGTCGGGGACAGGGGAAGTTTTATTTC. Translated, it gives CASSRGQGKFYF.

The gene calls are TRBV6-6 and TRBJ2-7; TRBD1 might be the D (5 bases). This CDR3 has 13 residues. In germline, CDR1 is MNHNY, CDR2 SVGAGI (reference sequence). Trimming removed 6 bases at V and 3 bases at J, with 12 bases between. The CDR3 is CASRPDKYYEQYF. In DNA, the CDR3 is TGTGCCAGCAGACCGGACAAGTACTACGAGCAGTACTTC.

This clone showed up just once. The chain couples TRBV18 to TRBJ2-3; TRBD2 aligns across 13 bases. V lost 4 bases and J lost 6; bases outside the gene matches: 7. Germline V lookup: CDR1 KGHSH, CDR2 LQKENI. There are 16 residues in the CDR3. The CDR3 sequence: CASSHSLAGGPDTQYF. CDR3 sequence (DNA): TGTGCCAGCTCACACTCACTAGCGGGGGGGCCGGATACGCAGTATTTT.

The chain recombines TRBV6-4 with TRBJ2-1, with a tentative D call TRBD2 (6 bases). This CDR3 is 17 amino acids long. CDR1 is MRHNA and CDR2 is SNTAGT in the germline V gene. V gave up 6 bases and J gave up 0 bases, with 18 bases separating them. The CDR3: CASRPTGLYSSYNEQFF. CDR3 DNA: TGTGCCAGCAGACCAACGGGACTTTATAGCTCCTACAATGAGCAGTTCTTC.

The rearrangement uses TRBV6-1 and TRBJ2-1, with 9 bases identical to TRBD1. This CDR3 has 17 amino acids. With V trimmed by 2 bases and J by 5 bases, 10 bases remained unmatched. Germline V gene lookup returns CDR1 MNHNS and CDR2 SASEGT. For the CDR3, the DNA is TGTGCCAGCAGTGAAAAGTCCCGGGACAGGGAAAACAATGAGCAGTTCTTC. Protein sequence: CASSEKSRDRENNEQFF.

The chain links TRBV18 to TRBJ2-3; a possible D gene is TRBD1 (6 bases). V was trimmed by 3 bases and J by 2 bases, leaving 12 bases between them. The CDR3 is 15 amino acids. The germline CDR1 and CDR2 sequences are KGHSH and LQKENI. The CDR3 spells CASSPTRQVTDTQYF. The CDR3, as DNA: TGTGCCAGCTCACCGACCCGACAGGTCACAGATACGCAGTATTTT.

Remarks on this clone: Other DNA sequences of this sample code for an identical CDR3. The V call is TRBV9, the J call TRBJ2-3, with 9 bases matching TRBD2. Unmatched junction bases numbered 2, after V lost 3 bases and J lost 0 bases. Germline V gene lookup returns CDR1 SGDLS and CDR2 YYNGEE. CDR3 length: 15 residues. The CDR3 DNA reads TGTGCCAGCAGCGCCACTAGCGGGAGCACAGATACGCAGTATTTT. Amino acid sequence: CASSATSGSTDTQYF.

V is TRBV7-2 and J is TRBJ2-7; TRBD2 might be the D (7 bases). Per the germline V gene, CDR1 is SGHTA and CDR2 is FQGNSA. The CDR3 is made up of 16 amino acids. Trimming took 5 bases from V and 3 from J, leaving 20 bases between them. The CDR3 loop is CASSTRGGTGFYEQYF. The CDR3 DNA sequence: TGTGCCAGCAGCACTAGGGGGGGCACCGGATTCTACGAGCAGTACTTC.

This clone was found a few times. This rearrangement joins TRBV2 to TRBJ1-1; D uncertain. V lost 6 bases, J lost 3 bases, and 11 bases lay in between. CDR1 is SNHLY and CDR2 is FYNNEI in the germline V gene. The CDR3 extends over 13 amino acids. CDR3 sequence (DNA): TGTGCCAGCAGCACAAGGGAGCACACTGAAGCTTTCTTT. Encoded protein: CASSTREHTEAFF.

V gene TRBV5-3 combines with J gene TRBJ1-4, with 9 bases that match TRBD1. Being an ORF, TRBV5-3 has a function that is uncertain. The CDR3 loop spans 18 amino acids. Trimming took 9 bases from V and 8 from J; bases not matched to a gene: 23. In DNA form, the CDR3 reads TGTGCCACTACCATGACGGGACAGGGTTTGTATGGGCAAGAAAAACTGTTTTTT. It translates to CATTMTGQGLYGQEKLFF.

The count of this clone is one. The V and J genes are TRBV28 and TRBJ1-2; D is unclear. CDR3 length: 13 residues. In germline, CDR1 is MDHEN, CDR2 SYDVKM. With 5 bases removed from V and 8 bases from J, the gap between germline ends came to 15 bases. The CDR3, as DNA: TGTGCCAGCAGTCCCCCAGAGGTGAGAGGCTACACCTTC. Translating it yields CASSPPEVRGYTF.

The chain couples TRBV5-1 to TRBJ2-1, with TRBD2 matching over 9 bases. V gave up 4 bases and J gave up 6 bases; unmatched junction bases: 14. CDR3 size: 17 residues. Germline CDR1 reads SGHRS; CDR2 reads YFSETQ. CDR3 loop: CASSRVSGGGVINEQFF. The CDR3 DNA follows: TGCGCCAGCAGCCGCGTCTCGGGCGGGGGGGTGATCAATGAGCAGTTCTTC.

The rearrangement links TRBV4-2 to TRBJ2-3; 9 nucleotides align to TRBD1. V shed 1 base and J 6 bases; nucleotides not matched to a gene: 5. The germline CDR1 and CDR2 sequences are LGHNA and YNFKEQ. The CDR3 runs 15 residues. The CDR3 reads CASSQGDRDLDTQYF. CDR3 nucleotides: TGTGCCAGCAGCCAAGGGGACAGGGATTTGGATACGCAGTATTTT.

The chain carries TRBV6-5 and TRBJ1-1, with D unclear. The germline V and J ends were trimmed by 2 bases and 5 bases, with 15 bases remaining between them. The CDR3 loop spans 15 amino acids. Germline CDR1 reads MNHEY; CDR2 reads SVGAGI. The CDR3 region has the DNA TGTGCCAGCAGTTACGAGGGTGGGGTAGGGACTGAAGCTTTCTTT. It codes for CASSYEGGVGTEAFF.

This chain's CDR3 is CASSLFSSTDTQYF. The CDR3 DNA sequence: TGTGCCAGCAGCTTATTCAGTAGCACAGATACGCAGTATTTT. The chain links TRBV7-3 to TRBJ2-3; D remains ambiguous. V lost 2 bases to trimming and J lost 0 bases, with 6 bases between them. CDR1 and CDR2 from the germline V gene are SGHTA and FQGTGA. The CDR3 is made up of 14 amino acids.

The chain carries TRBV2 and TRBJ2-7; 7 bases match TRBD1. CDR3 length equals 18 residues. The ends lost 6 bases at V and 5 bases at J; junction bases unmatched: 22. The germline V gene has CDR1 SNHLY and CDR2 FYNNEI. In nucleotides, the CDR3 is TGTGCCAGCAGCGAGACAGGGCGTCCCTCTCTTACGTCCGACGAGCAGTACTTC. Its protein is CASSETGRPSLTSDEQYF.

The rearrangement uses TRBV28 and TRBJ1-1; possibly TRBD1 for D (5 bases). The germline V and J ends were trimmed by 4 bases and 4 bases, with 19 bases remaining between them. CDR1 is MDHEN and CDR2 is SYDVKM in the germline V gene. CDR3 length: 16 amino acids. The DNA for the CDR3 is TGTGCCAGCAGTTCCCGGGGGAAGGGCGGGGGCACTGAAGCTTTCTTT. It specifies CASSSRGKGGGTEAFF.

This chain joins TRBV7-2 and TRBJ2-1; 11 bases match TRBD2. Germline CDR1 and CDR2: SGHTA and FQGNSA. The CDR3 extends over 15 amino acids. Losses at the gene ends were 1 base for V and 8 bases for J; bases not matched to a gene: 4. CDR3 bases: TGTGCCAGCAGCTTAGTAGCGGGGGGGGAGTATGAGCAGTTCTTC. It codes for CASSLVAGGEYEQFF.

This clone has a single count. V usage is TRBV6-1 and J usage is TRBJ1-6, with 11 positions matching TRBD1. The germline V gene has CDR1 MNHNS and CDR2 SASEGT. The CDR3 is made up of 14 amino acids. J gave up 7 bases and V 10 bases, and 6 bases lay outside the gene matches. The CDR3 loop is CAITGTGGNSPLHF. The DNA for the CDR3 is TGTGCCATCACTGGGACAGGGGGGAATTCACCCCTCCACTTT.

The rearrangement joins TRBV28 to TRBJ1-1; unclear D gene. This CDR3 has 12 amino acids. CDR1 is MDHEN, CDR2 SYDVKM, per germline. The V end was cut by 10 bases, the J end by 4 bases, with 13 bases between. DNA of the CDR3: TGTGCCACCTTATTTCGAGGCACTGAAGCTTTCTTT. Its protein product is CATLFRGTEAFF.